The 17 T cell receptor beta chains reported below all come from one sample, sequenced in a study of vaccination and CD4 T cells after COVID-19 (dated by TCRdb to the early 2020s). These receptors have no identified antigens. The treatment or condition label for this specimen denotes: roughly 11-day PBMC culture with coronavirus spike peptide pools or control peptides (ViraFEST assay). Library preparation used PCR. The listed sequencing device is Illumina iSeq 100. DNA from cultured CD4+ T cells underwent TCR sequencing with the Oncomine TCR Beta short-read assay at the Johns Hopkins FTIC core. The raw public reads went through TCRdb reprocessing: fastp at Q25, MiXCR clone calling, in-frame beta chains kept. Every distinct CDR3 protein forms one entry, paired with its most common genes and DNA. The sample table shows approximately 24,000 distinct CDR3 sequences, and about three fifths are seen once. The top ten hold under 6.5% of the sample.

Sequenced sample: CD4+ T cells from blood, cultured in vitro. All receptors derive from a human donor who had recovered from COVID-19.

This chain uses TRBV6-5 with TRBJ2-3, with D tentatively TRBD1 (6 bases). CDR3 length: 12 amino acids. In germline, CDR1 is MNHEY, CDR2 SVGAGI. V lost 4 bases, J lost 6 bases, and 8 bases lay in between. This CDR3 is CASSFQGDTQYF. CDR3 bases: TGTGCCAGCAGTTTCCAGGGGGATACGCAGTATTTT.

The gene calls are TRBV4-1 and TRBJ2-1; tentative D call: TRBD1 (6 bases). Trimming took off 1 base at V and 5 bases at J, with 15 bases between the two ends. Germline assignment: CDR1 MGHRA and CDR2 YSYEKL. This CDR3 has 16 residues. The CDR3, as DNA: TGCGCCAGCAGCCAAGGGAGAACCAGGGGTGACAATGAGCAGTTCTTC. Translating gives CASSQGRTRGDNEQFF.

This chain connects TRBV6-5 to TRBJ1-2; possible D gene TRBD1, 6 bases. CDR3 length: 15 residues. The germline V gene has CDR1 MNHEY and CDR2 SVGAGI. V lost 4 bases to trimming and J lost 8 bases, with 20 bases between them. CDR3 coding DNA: TGTGCCAGCAGTTCCCCCGGGACCACAGGGCTCGGCTACACCTTC. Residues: CASSSPGTTGLGYTF.

The CDR3 DNA is TGTGCCAGCAGTTACGCCCGGGGGACGGACGAGCAGTACTTC. This gives the protein CASSYARGTDEQYF. V usage is TRBV6-5 and J usage is TRBJ2-7, with TRBD2 as a possible D gene (6 bases). This CDR3 contains 14 residues. Germline V gene sequence: CDR1 MNHEY, CDR2 SVGAGI. Trimming cost V 2 bases and J 5 bases, with 13 bases left between them.

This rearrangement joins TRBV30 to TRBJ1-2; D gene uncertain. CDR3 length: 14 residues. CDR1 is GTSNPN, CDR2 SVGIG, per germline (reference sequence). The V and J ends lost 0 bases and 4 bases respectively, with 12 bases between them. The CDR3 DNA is TGTGCCTGGAGTGTAGCCCGGGGAGGCTATGGCTACACCTTC. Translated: CAWSVARGGYGYTF.

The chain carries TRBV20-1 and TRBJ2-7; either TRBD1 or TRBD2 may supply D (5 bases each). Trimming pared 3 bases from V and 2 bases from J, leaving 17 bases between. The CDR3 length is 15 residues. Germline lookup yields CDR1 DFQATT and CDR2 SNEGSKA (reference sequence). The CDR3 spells CSARGVVSATYEQYF. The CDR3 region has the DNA TGCAGTGCTAGGGGGGTGGTATCTGCGACCTACGAGCAGTACTTC.

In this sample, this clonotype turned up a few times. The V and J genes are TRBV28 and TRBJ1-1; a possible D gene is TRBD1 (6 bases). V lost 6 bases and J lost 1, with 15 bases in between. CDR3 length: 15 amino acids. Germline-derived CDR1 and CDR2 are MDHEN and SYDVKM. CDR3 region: CASSKGGAGNTEAFF. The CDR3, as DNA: TGTGCCAGCAGCAAGGGGGGCGCCGGGAACACTGAAGCTTTCTTT.

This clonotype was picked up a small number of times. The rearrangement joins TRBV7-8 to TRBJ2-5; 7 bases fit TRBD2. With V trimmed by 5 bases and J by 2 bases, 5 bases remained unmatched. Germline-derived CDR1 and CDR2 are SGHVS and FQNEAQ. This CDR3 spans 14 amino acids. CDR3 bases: TGTGCCAGCAGCGGAAGACTAGCACAAGAGACCCAGTACTTC. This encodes CASSGRLAQETQYF.

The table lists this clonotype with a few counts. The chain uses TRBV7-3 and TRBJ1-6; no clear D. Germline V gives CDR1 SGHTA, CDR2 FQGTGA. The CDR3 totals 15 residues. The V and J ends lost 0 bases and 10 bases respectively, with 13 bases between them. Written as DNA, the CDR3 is TGTGCCAGCAGCTTAACGGGGAGGGCCGAATCACCCCTCCACTTT. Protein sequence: CASSLTGRAESPLHF.

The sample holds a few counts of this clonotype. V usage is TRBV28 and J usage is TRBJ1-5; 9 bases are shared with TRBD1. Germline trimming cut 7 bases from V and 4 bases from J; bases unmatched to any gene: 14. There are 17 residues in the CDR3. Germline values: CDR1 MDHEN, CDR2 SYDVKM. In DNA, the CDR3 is TGTGCCAGCAACCCGTCCGGGACAGGGTATGAAAATCAGCCCCAGCATTTT. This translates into CASNPSGTGYENQPQHF.

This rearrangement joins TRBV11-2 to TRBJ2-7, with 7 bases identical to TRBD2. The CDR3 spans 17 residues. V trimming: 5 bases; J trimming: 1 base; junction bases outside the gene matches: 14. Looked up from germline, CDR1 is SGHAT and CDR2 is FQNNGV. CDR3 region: CASSPDRWTSGSYEQYF. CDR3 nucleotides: TGTGCCAGCAGCCCAGACCGTTGGACTAGTGGGTCCTACGAGCAGTACTTC. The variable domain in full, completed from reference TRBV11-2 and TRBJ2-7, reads EAGVAQSPRYKIIEKRQSVAFWCNPISGHATLYWYQQILGQGPKLLIQFQNNGVVDDSQLPKDRFSAERLKGVDSTLKIQPAKLEDSAVYLCASSPDRWTSGSYEQYFGPGTRLTVT.

The CDR3 DNA is TGTGCCACCCTTGCGGGAGGAGAGACCCAGTACTTC. Residues: CATLAGGETQYF. The chain is built from TRBV6-1 and TRBJ2-5; 8 bases line up with TRBD2. This CDR3 spans 12 amino acids. Germline V gives CDR1 MNHNS, CDR2 SASEGT. Losses at the gene ends were 10 bases for V and 4 bases for J; bases not matched to a gene: 5.

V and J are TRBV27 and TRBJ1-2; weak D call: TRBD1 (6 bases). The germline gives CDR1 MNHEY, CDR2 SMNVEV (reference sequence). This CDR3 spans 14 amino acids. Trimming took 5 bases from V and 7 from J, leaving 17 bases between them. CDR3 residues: CASSATGEAGGYTF. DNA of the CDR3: TGTGCCAGCAGTGCGACAGGAGAAGCTGGTGGCTACACCTTC.

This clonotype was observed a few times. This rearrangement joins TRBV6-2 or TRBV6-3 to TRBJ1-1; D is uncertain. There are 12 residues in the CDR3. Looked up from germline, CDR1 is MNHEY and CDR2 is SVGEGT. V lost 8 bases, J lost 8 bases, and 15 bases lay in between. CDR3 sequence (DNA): TGTGCCAGCTCTACAAGAGGGAGGGAAGCTTTCTTT. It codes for CASSTRGREAFF.

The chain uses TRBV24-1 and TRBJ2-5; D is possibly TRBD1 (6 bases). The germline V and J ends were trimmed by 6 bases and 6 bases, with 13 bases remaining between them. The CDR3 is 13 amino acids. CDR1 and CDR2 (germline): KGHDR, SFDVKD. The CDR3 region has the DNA TGTGCCACCAGTCTTGGACAGTGGAAGACCCAGTACTTC. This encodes CATSLGQWKTQYF.

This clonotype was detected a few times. CDR3 amino acids: CASSLFSNQPQHF. CDR3 coding DNA: TGTGCCAGCAGCCTTTTTAGCAATCAGCCCCAGCATTTT. The chain uses TRBV7-9 and TRBJ1-5; no clear D. Trimming shortened V by 5 bases and J by 0 bases, and 5 bases separated the two germline ends. The CDR3 is 13 residues long. Germline lookup yields CDR1 SEHNR and CDR2 FQNEAQ (reference sequence).

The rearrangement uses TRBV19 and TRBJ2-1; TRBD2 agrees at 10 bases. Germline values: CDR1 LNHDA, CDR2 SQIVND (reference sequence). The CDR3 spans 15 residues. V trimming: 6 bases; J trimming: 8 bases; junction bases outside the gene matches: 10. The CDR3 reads CASRKREGYNDEQFF. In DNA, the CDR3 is TGTGCCAGTAGAAAGCGGGAGGGGTACAATGATGAGCAGTTCTTC.